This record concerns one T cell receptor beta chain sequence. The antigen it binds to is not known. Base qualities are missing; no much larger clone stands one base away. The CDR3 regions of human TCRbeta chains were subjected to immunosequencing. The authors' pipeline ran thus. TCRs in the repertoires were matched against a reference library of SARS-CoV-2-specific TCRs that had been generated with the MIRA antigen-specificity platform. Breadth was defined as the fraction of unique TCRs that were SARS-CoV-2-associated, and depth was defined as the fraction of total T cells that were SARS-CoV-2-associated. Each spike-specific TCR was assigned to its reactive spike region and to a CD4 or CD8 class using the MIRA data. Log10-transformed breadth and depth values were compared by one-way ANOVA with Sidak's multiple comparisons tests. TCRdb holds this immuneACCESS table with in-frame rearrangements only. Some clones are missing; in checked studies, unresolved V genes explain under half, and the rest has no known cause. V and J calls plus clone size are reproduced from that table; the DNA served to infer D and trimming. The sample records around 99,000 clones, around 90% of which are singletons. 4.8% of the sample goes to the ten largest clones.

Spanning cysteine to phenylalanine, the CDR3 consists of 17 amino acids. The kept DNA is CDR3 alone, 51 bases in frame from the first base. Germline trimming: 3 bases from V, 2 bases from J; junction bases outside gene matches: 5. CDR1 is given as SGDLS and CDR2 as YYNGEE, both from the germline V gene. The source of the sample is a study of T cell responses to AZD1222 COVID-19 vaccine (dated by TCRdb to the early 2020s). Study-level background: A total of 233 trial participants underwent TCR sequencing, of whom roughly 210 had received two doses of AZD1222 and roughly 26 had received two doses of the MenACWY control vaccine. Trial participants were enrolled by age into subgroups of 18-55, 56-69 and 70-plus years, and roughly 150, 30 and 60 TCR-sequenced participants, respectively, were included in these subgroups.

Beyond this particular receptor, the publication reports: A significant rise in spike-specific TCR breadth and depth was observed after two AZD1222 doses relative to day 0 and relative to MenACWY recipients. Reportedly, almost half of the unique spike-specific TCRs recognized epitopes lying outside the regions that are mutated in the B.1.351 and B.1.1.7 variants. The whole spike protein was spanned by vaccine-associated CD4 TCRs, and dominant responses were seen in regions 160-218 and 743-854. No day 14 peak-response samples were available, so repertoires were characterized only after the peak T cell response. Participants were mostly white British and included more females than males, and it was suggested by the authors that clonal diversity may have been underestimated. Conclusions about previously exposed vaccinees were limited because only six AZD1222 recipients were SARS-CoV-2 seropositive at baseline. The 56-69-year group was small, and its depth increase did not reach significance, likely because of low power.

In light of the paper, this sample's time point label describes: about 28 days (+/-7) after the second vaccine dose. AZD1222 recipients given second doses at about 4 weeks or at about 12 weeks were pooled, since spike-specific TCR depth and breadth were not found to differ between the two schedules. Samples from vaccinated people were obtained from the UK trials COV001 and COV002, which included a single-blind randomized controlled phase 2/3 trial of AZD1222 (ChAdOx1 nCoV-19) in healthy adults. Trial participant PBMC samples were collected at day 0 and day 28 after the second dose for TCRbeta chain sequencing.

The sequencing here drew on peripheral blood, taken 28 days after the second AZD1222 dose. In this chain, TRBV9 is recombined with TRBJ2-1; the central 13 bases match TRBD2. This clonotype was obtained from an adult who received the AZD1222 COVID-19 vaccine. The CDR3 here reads CASSARTSGGPYNEQFF. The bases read TGTGCCAGCAGCGCCCGGACTAGCGGGGGACCCTACAATGAGCAGTTCTTC.